Sequencing of this T cell receptor (beta chain) was carried out in a study of T cell responses to AZD1222 COVID-19 vaccine. Concerning this clone: Its specificity is unknown.

The protocol was immunoSEQ multiplex PCR, while the TCRdb copy is restricted to in-frame clones and leaves out a portion. Of 150,000 or so clones listed, 91% are singletons. Study-wide results and limits: Spike-specific TCR breadth rose after two AZD1222 doses, and depth rose as well. Mostly white British, mostly female donors; authors suggested clonal diversity may be underestimated. Close to half of spike-specific TCRs reportedly recognize unmutated variant regions.

V lost 1 base, J lost 5 bases, and 6 bases lay in between. The CDR3 loop spans 14 amino acids. The germline V gene has CDR1 SGHNT and CDR2 YENEEA. The rearrangement links TRBV11-3 to TRBJ1-6, with no clear D. The source was peripheral blood, collected 28 days after the second AZD1222 dose. This TCR derives from an adult who received the AZD1222 COVID-19 vaccine. DNA for the CDR3: TGTGCCAGCAGCTTAGCCTCTGATAATTCACCCCTCCACTTT. This translates into CASSLASDNSPLHF.